This T cell receptor (beta chain) was profiled in a study of shared clonotypes between healthy human individuals. Looking at the study overall: Per donor, CD8 memory used one plate, CD8 naive used two, CD4 memory used three and CD4 naive used three.

Each cell subset's genomic DNA was divided evenly among several immunoSEQ plates. The method was immunoSEQ multiplex PCR; TCRdb's version includes in-frame clones alone and lacks a portion of them. The sample contains around 2.5 million clones, over 85% of which appear only once. Trimming took off 8 bases at V and 5 bases at J, with 10 bases between the two ends. The CDR3 is made up of 11 amino acids. Per germline, CDR1 SNHLY and CDR2 FYNNEI. Adults of Caucasian background living in Nashville, Tennessee made up all donors. The sequence came from a young man in good health. Some clones in this sample may be carry-over from other donors' samples. The gene calls are TRBV2 and TRBJ2-7; D may match TRBD1 or TRBD2 (5 bases each). Input material: naive CD4+ T cells from PBMCs. Regarding subset: CD45RA+ positively selected. The chain's CDR3 is CASARGHEQYF. CDR3 DNA sequence: TGTGCCAGCGCCCGGGGCCACGAGCAGTACTTC.